These 9 T cell receptor beta chains were all obtained from the same sample, sequenced in a study of OX40 agonist ivuxolimab in advanced cancers. Measured with immunoSEQ multiplex PCR; TCRdb has only the in-frame clones, and not every one. The table includes 40,000 to 60,000 clones, over 75% detected once. The sequences come from CD4+ or CD8+ T cells sorted from blood, collected in a trial of the OX40 agonist ivuxolimab. Source of these receptors: an adult with an advanced solid tumor such as melanoma, head and neck, liver or kidney cancer.

This sequence joins TRBV25-1 and TRBJ1-5; no definite D call. The germline V and J ends were trimmed by 3 bases and 0 bases, with 6 bases remaining between them. The germline V gene has CDR1 MGHDK and CDR2 SYGVNS. The CDR3 runs 14 residues. CDR3 region: CASSDGFSNQPQHF. The CDR3 DNA is TGTGCCAGCAGTGATGGGTTTAGCAATCAGCCCCAGCATTTT.

This sequence joins TRBV5-4 and TRBJ2-3; D gene uncertain. The ends were cut back, 1 base at V and 1 base at J, with 4 bases in the middle. Germline V CDR1 and CDR2: SGHNT, YYREEE (reference sequence). The CDR3 is 13 residues long. CDR3 nucleotides: TGTGCCAGCAGCTTGTGGGGCACAGATACGCAGTATTTT. Protein product: CASSLWGTDTQYF.

This clone has just one count. This chain uses TRBV5-1 with TRBJ2-7; D gene unclear. The V gene's germline CDR1 is SGHRS and CDR2 YFSETQ. CDR3 length: 13 residues. V gave up 4 bases and J gave up 6 bases, with 14 bases separating them. CDR3: CASSAPPALEQYF. DNA of the CDR3: TGCGCCAGCAGCGCGCCACCGGCTCTCGAGCAGTACTTC.

The rearrangement joins TRBV7-9 to TRBJ1-3, with D hard to call. The CDR3 length is 18 residues. CDR1 and CDR2 from the germline V gene are SEHNR and FQNEAQ (reference sequence). V was cut by 2 bases and J by 1 base, with 18 bases left in between. CDR3 amino acids: CASSLFLQHRFSGNTIYF. DNA of the CDR3: TGTGCCAGCAGCTTATTTTTGCAGCACCGCTTTTCTGGAAACACCATATATTTT.

In its sample, this clone was seen once. This sequence joins TRBV6-4 and TRBJ1-2; D gene ambiguous. Germline V lookup: CDR1 MRHNA, CDR2 SNTAGT. V lost 5 bases to trimming and J lost 4 bases, with 14 bases between them. The CDR3 runs 14 residues. The CDR3 here is CASSREGSGYGYTF. In DNA, the CDR3 is TGTGCCAGCAGTCGAGAGGGATCGGGCTATGGCTACACCTTC.

As for this clone: The junction departs from germline at one end; a sequencing error may be responsible. This sample includes further DNA sequences coding for the same CDR3. The chain recombines TRBV6-5 with TRBJ2-2; 7 bases are a match to TRBD1. CDR1 MNHEY and CDR2 SVGAGI come from the germline V gene. The CDR3 runs 15 residues. This chain's CDR3 is CASSRQGGVTGELFF. Written as DNA, the CDR3 is TGTGCCAGCAGTAGACAGGGTGGCGTCACCGGAGAGCTGTTTTTT.

The rearrangement uses TRBV4-3 and TRBJ1-2; D remains ambiguous. The CDR3 loop spans 12 amino acids. Germline V gene data show CDR1 as LGHNA and CDR2 as YSLEER. Trimming cost V 1 base and J 8 bases, with 8 bases left between them. CDR3 in DNA: TGCGCCAGCAGCCAAGGAAACTTCGGCTACACCTTC. Translation: CASSQGNFGYTF.

This chain connects TRBV6-1 to TRBJ1-2, with a weak D call TRBD1 (6 bases). CDR1 MNHNS and CDR2 SASEGT come from the germline V gene. V was cut by 5 bases and J by 8 bases, with 15 bases left in between. CDR3 length: 13 amino acids. CDR3 coding DNA: TGTGCCAGCAGTCTTTCGGGGGCGCAAGGCTACACCTTC. It codes for CASSLSGAQGYTF.

Only a few counts were recorded for this clone. V usage is TRBV11-1 and J usage is TRBJ2-7; no definite D call. V lost 5 bases, J lost 1 base, and 6 bases lay in between. This CDR3 region has 12 residues. Germline V lookup: CDR1 SGHAT, CDR2 FQDESV (reference sequence). DNA of the CDR3: TGTGCCAGCAGCCCTAATTCCTACGAGCAGTACTTC. This translates into CASSPNSYEQYF.